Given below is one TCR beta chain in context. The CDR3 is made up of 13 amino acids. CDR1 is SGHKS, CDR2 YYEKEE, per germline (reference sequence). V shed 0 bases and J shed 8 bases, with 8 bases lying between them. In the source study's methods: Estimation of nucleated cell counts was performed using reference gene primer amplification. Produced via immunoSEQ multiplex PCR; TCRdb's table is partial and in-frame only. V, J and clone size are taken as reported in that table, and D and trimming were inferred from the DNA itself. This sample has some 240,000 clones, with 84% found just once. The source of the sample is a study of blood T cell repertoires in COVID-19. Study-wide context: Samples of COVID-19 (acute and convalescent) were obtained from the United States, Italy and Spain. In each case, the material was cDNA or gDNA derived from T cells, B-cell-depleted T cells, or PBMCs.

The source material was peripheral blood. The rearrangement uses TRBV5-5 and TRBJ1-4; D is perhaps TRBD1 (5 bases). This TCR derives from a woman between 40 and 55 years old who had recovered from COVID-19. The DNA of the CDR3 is TGTGCCAGCAGCTTGGTCGGGGGGGAAAAACTGTTTTTT. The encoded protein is CASSLVGGEKLFF.